This T cell receptor beta chain was captured by sequencing in a study of cytomegalovirus exposure and HLA in healthy donors. About this clone itself: Antigen specificity is unknown.

Trimming removed 1 base from V and 7 bases from J, with 17 bases in between. This CDR3 comprises 15 residues. The germline gives CDR1 MGHRA, CDR2 YSYEKL. The data were produced by immunoSEQ multiplex PCR, yet TCRdb's version contains in-frame clones alone and is incomplete. The sample includes under 200,000 clones, about 90% seen only once; the top ten take 4.2%. Findings of the study overall: Rare sequences made up most TCRs, while some public TCRs were found in many donors. A subsequent analysis found that TCR clusters from the first cohort also tended to co-occur in the 120 or so validation repertoires, with approximately 95% of cluster scores above 0. High specificity and sensitivity for cytomegalovirus status were reported for the classifier. The authors listed around 150 TCR beta chains as cytomegalovirus-associated.

The TCR comes from a man between 18 and 29 years old in good health and CMV-seropositive. Source material: PBMCs. The rearrangement uses TRBV4-1 and TRBJ2-7; possible D gene TRBD1, 6 bases. CDR3 sequence: CASSQAQQGSGEQYF. The CDR3 DNA sequence: TGCGCCAGCAGCCAAGCGCAACAGGGCTCGGGTGAGCAGTACTTC.